These 3 T cell receptor beta chains were sequenced from one sample in a study of T cell responses to AZD1222 COVID-19 vaccine. TCRdb keeps only in-frame clones here, not all; method: immunoSEQ multiplex PCR. The sample carries 150,000 to 200,000 clones, 90% recorded once. The specimen comprised peripheral blood, sampled 28 days after the second AZD1222 dose. These receptors all come from an adult who received the AZD1222 COVID-19 vaccine.

The CDR3 sequence is CASSSLRRTYEQYF. In DNA form, the CDR3 reads TGTGCCAGCAGCTCCCTGAGGCGCACCTACGAGCAGTACTTC. The chain links TRBV11-2 to TRBJ2-7; D is unclear. Germline V gives CDR1 SGHAT, CDR2 FQNNGV. Trimming pared 4 bases from V and 2 bases from J, leaving 12 bases between. This CDR3 spans 14 amino acids.

A single count supports this clone. The V and J genes are TRBV30 and TRBJ1-6; 7 nucleotides align to TRBD1. Germline V gene lookup returns CDR1 GTSNPN and CDR2 SVGIG (reference sequence). The CDR3 contains 14 residues. The J segment lost 7 bases and the V segment lost 3 bases, leaving 6 bases of the junction unmatched. The CDR3 region is CAWRGDSKNSPLHF. The DNA for the CDR3 is TGTGCCTGGAGGGGGGACAGTAAAAATTCACCCCTCCACTTT.

A word on this clone: Other nucleotide sequences from this sample produce the same CDR3. V and J are TRBV29-1 and TRBJ2-2, with D perhaps matching TRBD2 (5 bases). Germline V CDR1 and CDR2: SQVTM, ANQGSEA. The CDR3 is 14 amino acids. V shed 3 bases and J shed 2 bases, with 10 bases lying between them. CDR3 nucleotides: TGCAGCGTTGATAGAGGGCTCAACACCGGGGAGCTGTTTTTT. The encoded protein is CSVDRGLNTGELFF.